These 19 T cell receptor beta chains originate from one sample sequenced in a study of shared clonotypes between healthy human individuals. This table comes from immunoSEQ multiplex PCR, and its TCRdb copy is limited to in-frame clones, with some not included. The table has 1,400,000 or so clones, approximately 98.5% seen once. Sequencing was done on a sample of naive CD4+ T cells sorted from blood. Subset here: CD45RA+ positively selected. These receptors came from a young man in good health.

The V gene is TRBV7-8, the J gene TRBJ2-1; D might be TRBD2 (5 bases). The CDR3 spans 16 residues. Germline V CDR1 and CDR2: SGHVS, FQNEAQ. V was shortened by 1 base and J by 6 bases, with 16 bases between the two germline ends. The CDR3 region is CASSLVEGLISNEQFF. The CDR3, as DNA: TGTGCCAGCAGCTTAGTTGAGGGCCTGATTTCCAATGAGCAGTTCTTC. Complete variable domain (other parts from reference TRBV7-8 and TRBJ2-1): GAGVSQSPRYKVAKRGQDVALRCDPISGHVSLFWYQQALGQGPEFLTYFQNEAQLDKSGLPSDRFFAERPEGSVSTLKIQRTQQEDSAVYLCASSLVEGLISNEQFFGPGTRLTVL.

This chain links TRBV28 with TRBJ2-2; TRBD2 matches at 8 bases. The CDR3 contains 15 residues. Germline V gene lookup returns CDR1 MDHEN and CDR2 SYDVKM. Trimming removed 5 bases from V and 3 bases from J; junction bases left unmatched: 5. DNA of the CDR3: TGTGCCAGCAGTGGTACTAGCGGACACACCGGGGAGCTGTTTTTT. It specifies CASSGTSGHTGELFF.

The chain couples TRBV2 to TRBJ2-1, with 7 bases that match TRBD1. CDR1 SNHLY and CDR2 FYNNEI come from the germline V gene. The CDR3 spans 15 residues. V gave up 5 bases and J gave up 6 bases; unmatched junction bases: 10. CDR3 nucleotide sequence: TGTGCCAGCAGTACGGACAGGTGGGTCTCCAATGAGCAGTTCTTC. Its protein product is CASSTDRWVSNEQFF. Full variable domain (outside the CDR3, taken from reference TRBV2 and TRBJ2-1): EPEVTQTPSHQVTQMGQEVILRCVPISNHLYFYWYRQILGQKVEFLVSFYNNEISEKSEIFDDQFSVERPDGSNFTLKIRSTKLEDSAMYFCASSTDRWVSNEQFFGPGTRLTVL.

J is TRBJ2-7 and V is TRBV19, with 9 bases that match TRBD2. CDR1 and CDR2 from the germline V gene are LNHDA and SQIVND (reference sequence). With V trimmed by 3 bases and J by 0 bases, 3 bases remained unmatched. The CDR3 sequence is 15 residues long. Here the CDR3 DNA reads TGTGCCAGTAGTATCGGCGGGAGGGGCTCCTACGAGCAGTACTTC. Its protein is CASSIGGRGSYEQYF.

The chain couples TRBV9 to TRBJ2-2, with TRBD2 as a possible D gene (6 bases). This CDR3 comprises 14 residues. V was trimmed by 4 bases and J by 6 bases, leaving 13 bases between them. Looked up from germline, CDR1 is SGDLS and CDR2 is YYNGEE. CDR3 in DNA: TGTGCCAGCAGCATGGGACTTCAGGCCGGGGAGCTGTTTTTT. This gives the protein CASSMGLQAGELFF.

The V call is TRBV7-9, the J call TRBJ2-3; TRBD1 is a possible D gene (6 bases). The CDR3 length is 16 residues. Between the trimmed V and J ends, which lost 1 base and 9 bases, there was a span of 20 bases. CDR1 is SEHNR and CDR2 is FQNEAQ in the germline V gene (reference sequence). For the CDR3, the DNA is TGTGCCAGCAGCTTAGGTTTCCAGGGGATAAAAGGAACGCAGTATTTT. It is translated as CASSLGFQGIKGTQYF.

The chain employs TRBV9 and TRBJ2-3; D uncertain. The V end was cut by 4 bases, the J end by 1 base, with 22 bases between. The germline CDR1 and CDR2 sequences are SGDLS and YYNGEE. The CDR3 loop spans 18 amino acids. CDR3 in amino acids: CASSPFLTADPGTDTQYF. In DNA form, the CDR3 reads TGTGCCAGCAGCCCATTTCTGACGGCTGACCCTGGCACAGATACGCAGTATTTT.

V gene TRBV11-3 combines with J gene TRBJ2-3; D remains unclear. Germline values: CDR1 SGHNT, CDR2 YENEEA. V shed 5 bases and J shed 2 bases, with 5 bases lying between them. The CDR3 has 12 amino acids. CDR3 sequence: CASSHNTDTQYF. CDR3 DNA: TGTGCCAGCAGCCACAACACAGATACGCAGTATTTT. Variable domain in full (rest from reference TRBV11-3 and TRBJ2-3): EAGVVQSPRYKIIEKKQPVAFWCNPISGHNTLYWYLQNLGQGPELLIRYENEEAVDDSQLPKDRFSAERLKGVDSTLKIQPAELGDSAVYLCASSHNTDTQYFGPGTRLTVL.

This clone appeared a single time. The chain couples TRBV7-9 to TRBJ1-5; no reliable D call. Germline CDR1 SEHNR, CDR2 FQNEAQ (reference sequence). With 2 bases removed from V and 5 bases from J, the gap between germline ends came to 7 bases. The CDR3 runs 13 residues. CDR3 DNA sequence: TGTGCCAGCAGCTTACTCCGGGATCAGCCCCAGCATTTT. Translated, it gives CASSLLRDQPQHF.

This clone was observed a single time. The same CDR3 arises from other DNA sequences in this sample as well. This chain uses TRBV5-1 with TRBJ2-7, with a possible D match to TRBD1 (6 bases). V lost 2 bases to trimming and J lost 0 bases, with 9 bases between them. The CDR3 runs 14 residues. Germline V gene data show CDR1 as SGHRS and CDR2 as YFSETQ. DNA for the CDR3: TGCGCCAGCAGCTTAGACAGGCGCTCCTACGAGCAGTACTTC. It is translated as CASSLDRRSYEQYF.

The CDR3 bases are TGTGCCAGCAGTTTTTCGCTAGCGGTCCAGCCGGGCACCGGGGAGCTGTTTTTT. It encodes CASSFSLAVQPGTGELFF. This sequence joins TRBV28 and TRBJ2-2, with 7 nucleotides matching TRBD2. Looked up from germline, CDR1 is MDHEN and CDR2 is SYDVKM. This CDR3 is 18 amino acids long. J gave up 4 bases and V 3 bases, and 14 bases lay outside the gene matches.

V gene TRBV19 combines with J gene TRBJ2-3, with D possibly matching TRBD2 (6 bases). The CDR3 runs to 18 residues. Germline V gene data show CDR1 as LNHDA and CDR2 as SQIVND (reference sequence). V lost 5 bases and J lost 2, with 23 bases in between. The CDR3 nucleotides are TGTGCCAGTAGTGTCCTCCCAATAGGGCGGGATTTCACAGATACGCAGTATTTT. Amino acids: CASSVLPIGRDFTDTQYF.

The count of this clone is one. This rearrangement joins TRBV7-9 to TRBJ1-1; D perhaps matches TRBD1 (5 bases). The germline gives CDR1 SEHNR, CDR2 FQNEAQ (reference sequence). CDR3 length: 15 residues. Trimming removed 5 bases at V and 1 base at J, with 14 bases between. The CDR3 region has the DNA TGTGCCAGCAGCGTCTCCAGGGAAGCGAACACTGAAGCTTTCTTT. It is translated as CASSVSREANTEAFF.

CDR3 DNA sequence: TGTGCCAGCAGCTTAGATACGAGAGGGGAGACCCAGTACTTC. This encodes CASSLDTRGETQYF. The chain has TRBV11-3 and TRBJ2-5, with D perhaps TRBD2 (5 bases). Germline CDR1 reads SGHNT; CDR2 reads YENEEA. This CDR3 contains 14 residues. V dropped 0 bases and J dropped 5 bases, with 10 bases sitting between them.

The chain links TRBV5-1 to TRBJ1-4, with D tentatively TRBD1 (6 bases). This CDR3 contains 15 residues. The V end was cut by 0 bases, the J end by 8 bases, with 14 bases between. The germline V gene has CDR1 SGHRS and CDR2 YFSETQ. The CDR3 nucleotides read TGCGCCAGCAGCTTGGGTGGGACAAGCGTAGAAAAACTGTTTTTT. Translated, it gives CASSLGGTSVEKLFF.

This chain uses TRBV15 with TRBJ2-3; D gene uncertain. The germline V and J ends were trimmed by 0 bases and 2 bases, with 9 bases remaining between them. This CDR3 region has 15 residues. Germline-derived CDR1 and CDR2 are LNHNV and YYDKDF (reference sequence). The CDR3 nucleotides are TGTGCCACCAGCAGAGATAGGTCCTTCACAGATACGCAGTATTTT. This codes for CATSRDRSFTDTQYF.

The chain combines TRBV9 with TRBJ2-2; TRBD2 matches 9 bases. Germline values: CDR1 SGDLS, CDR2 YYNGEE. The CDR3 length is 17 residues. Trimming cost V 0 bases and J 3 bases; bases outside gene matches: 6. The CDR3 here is CASSVVAGGLYTGELFF. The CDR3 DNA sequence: TGTGCCAGCAGCGTAGTGGCGGGAGGGCTGTACACCGGGGAGCTGTTTTTT.

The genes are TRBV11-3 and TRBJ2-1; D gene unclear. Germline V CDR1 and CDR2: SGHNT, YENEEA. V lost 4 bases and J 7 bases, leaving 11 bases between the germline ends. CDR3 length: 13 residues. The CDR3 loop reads CASSSTRYNEQFF. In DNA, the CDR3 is TGTGCCAGCAGCTCGACCCGATATAATGAGCAGTTCTTC.

The CDR3 reads CASSRGQGFAEAFF. The CDR3 DNA reads TGTGCCAGCAGCCGGGGACAGGGGTTCGCTGAAGCTTTCTTT. This chain connects TRBV2 to TRBJ1-1, with 10 bases lining up with TRBD1. The CDR3 is 14 residues long. Germline-derived CDR1 and CDR2 are SNHLY and FYNNEI. The J segment lost 6 bases and the V segment lost 6 bases, leaving 7 bases of the junction unmatched.